This TCR beta chain was retrieved from a study of OX40 agonist ivuxolimab in advanced cancers. Context from the whole study: Ivuxolimab was an agonistic, fully human IgG2 monoclonal antibody directed against OX40 (CD134), a costimulatory receptor. Prior anti-PD-1, anti-PD-L1 or anti-CTLA-4 therapy was permitted, and checkpoint inhibitors had been received by roughly 40% of dose-escalation patients. Among the approximately 54 dose-escalation patients, 19 had hepatocellular carcinoma, approximately 15 melanoma, 9 renal cell carcinoma and 9 head and neck cancer. Peripheral TCRbeta sequencing aimed to test whether ivuxolimab altered TCR sequence diversity and caused clonal T-cell expansion. Three dose-escalation patients achieved partial responses, one with hepatocellular carcinoma and two with cutaneous melanoma. Intravenous ivuxolimab was administered to patients every 2 weeks at six dose levels: 0.01, 0.1, 0.3, 1.5, 3 and 10 mg/kg. In the dose-escalation cohort, about four fifths of patients were male, and the mean age was roughly 60 years with a range of about 20 to 90. The paper covers the monotherapy dose-escalation part of the phase I ivuxolimab trial, which included N of about 50 patients.

To sequence the TCRbeta CDR3 region, genomic DNA was isolated from the sorted cells. TCRbeta CDR3 regions were sequenced using the immunoSEQ Assay. TCRdb re-hosts the immuneACCESS table, in-frame sequences only. Its copies lack some clones; in the studies checked, an unresolved V gene accounts for under half of them, and the cause for the rest is not known. The sample table lists about 78,000 clones, about nine tenths of them with a count of one. Just under 0.25% of the sample comes from the top ten. A remark on this clone: Its specific antigen is unknown. Per-base qualities were not stored, and no clone one base away is much larger.

Patients with autoimmune disease history or receiving systemic immunosuppression were excluded from the trial. Peripheral blood for TCR sequencing was collected from all dose cohorts at baseline, on cycle 4 day 1, and on cycle 7 day 1. The samples were drawn from a first-in-human, open-label, multicenter phase I dose-escalation trial of ivuxolimab. Adults with locally advanced or metastatic melanoma, renal cell, hepatocellular, or head and neck squamous cell carcinoma were enrolled in the trial. Before TCR sequencing, CD4+ and CD8+ T cells were separately sorted from peripheral blood. The paper's findings and limits, for the study overall: Which antigens the clonally expanded peripheral T cells were specific for was not determined. Low levels of normalized T-cell clonal expansion were also seen in some nonresponding patients. In partial responders in the 0.1-3.0 mg/kg groups, normalized peripheral clonal expansion was found to be among the lowest, especially among CD8+ T cells. At doses of 0.1 to 3.0 mg/kg, clonal expansion of both CD4+ and CD8+ blood T cells was observed from baseline to week 6. After ivuxolimab, expanded clones were on average more numerous among CD8+ T cells than among CD4+ T cells.

CDR1 and CDR2 are drawn from the germline V gene: MNHNS, SASEGT. Counted from cysteine to phenylalanine, this CDR3 has 13 amino acids. The retained sequence is limited to the CDR3, 39 bases, with the frame set at the first base. V lost 6 bases and J lost 3 bases, and the count of bases not matched to a germline gene is 3. This TCR was recovered from an adult with an advanced solid tumor such as melanoma, head and neck, liver or kidney cancer. The sequences come from CD4+ or CD8+ T cells sorted from blood, collected in a trial of the OX40 agonist ivuxolimab. This chain is built from TRBV6-1 and TRBJ2-7; TRBD2 matches 9 bases in the middle. The nucleotides are TGTGCCAGCAGGGGTAGCGGGAGCTACGAGCAGTACTTC. This sequence encodes CASRGSGSYEQYF.